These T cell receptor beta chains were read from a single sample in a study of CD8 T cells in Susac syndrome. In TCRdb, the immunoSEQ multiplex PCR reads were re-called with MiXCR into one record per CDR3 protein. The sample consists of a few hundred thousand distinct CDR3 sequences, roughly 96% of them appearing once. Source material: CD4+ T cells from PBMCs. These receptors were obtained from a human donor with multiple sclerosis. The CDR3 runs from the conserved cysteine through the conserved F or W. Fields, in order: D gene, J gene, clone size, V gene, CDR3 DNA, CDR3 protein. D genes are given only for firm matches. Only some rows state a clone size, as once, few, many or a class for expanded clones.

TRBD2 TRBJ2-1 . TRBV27 TGTGCCAGCAGTTTACCTCTAGCGGGAGTAAGTGAGCAGTTCTTC CASSLPLAGVSEQFF
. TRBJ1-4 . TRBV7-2 TGTGCCAGCAGCTTAGACGGTAACAGGGAAAAACTGTTTTTT CASSLDGNREKLFF
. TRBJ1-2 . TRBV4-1 TGCGCCAGCAGCCAAGTGCCCCTCACAGTAGCTAACTATGGCTACACCTTC CASSQVPLTVANYGYTF
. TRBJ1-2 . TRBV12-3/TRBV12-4 TGTGCCAGCAGTTTAGGCAGGGCTTACTATGGCTACACCTTC CASSLGRAYYGYTF
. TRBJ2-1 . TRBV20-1 TGCAGTGCTAGAGAAGGGGCCACCAATGAGCAGTTCTTC CSAREGATNEQFF
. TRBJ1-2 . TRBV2 TGTGCCAGCAGTAGTGGGGGGACCTATGGCTACACCTTC CASSSGGTYGYTF
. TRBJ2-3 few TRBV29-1 TGCAGCGTTGAAGCTCCAGATACGCAGTATTTT CSVEAPDTQYF
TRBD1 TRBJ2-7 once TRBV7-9 TGTGCCAGCAGCTTAGCCGGCCGCCGGGCGGGACAGGACTTC CASSLAGRRAGQDF
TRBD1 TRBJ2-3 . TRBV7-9 TGTGCCAGCAGTTTGGGACAGGGTCGCGAGTATTTT CASSLGQGREYF
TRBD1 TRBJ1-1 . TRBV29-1 TGCAGCGTTATACAGGGGCTTCTTGAAGCTTTCTTT CSVIQGLLEAFF
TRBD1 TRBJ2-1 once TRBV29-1 TGCAGCGTCCGGGACAGGGGGCGGAATGAGCAGTTCTTC CSVRDRGRNEQFF
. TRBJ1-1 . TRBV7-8 TGTGCCAGCAGCAAACCAAGGGCCATGAACACTGAAGCTTTCTTT CASSKPRAMNTEAFF
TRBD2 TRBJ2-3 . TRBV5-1 TGCGCCAGCAGCTATTACAGCGGGGGGTCAGATACGCAGTATTTT CASSYYSGGSDTQYF
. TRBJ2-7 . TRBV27 TGTGCCAGCAGTTTAGAGGGACTCAGGGCCTGGGAGCAGTACTTC CASSLEGLRAWEQYF
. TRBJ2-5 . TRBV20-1 TGCAGTGCTAGAGATACCAGAGAGACCCAGTACTTC CSARDTRETQYF
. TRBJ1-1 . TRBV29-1 TGCAGCGTTGTCCCGGCAGGGAGGATCCCTGAAGCTTTCTTT CSVVPAGRIPEAFF
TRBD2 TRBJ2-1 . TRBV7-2 TGTGCCAGCAGCTTGGCTACTAGCGGAAGGTTCAATGAGCAGTTCTTC CASSLATSGRFNEQFF
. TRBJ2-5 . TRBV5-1 TGTGCCAGCAGCTTGGGGTCGGAGACCCAGTACTTC CASSLGSETQYF
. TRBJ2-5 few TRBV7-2 TGTGCCAGCAGCTTAGTGGGCGGGGTACAAGAGACCCAGTACTTC CASSLVGGVQETQYF
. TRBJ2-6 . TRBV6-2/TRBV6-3 TGTGCCAGCAGTGCAGGAGGGGCTGGGGCCAACGTCCTGACTTTC CASSAGGAGANVLTF
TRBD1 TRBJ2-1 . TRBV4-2 TGTGCCAGCAGCCCACACAGGGGGCGCAATGAGCAGTTCTTC CASSPHRGRNEQFF
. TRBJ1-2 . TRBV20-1 TGCAGTGCTAGAGTAACGGTGGCTAACTATGGCTACACCTTC CSARVTVANYGYTF
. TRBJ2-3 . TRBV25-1 TGTGCCAGCAGTGAACCGATGGGCAACACAGATACGCAGTATTTT CASSEPMGNTDTQYF
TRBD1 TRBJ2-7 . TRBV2 TGTGCCAGCAGGGATTGGAGGGGACAGGGATTC CASRDWRGQGF
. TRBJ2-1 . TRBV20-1 TGCAGTGCTAGAGATAAAACAGGGCTTTCCCTCAATGAGCAGTTCTTC CSARDKTGLSLNEQFF
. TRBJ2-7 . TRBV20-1 TGCAGTGCTAGAGACAGGGTTTTTGACGAGCAGTACTTC CSARDRVFDEQYF
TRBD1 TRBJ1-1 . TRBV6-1 TGTGCCAGCAACCAGGGGGCTTGGACTGAAGCTTTCTTT CASNQGAWTEAFF
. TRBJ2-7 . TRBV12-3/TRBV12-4 TGTGCCAGCCAACCGGGACACCGGCCTCTGACGACCTACGAGCAGTACTTC CASQPGHRPLTTYEQYF
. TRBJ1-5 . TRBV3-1 TGTGCCAGCAGCCTTATGTCTCAGCCCCAGCATTTT CASSLMSQPQHF
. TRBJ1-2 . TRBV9 TGTGCCAGCAGCGTAGCTGGGACCTATGGCTACACCTTC CASSVAGTYGYTF
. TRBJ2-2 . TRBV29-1 TGCAGCGCCGGGGAGAACACCGGGGAGCTGTTTTTT CSAGENTGELFF
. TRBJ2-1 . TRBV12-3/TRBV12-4 TGTGCCAGCAGAGATCGGACAGTCCCTACGCGGCAGTTCTTC CASRDRTVPTRQFF
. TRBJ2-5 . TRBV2 TGTGCCAGCTCGACCGGCAGGAGGGAGACCCAGTACTTC CASSTGRRETQYF
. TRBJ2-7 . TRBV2 TGTGCCAGCAGTGAATACTGGGGCGAGCAGTACTTC CASSEYWGEQYF
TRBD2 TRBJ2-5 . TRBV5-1 TGCGCCAGCAGCCTTGACTCGGGGACTAGCGGGCCTGCCGGGGGGGCCCAGTACTTC CASSLDSGTSGPAGGAQYF
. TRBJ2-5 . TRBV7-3 TGTGCCAGCAGCCCAACGGGTGGGGAAGAGACCCAGTACTTC CASSPTGGEETQYF
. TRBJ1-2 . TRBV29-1 TGCAGCGTTGGGACAGTGGCCACGAATGGCTACACCTTC CSVGTVATNGYTF
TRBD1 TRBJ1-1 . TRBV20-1 TGCAGTGCTGGACAGGGGCGGAACACTGAAGCTTTCTTT CSAGQGRNTEAFF
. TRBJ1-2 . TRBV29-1 TGCAGCGTTGGAGGAGGTTCCGGCTACACCTTC CSVGGGSGYTF
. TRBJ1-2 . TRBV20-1 TGCAGTGCGGTCTCCTATGGCTACACCTTC CSAVSYGYTF
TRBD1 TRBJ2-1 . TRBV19 TGTGCCAGTAGTACGGACAGGCACAATGAGCAGTTCTTC CASSTDRHNEQFF